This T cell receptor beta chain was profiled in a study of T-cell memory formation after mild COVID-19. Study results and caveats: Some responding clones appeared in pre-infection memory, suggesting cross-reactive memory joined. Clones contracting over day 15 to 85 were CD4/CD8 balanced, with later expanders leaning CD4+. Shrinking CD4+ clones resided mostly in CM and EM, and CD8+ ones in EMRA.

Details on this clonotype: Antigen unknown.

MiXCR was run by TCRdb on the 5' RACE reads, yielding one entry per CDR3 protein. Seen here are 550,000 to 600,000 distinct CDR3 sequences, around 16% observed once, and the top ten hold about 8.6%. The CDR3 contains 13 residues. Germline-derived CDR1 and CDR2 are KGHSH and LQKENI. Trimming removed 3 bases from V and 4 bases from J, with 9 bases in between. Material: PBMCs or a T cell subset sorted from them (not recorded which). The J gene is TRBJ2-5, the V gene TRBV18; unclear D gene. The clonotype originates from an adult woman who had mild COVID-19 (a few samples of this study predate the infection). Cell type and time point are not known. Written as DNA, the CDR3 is TGTGCCAGCTCACCGATGCTCGGAGAGACCCAGTACTTC. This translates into CASSPMLGETQYF. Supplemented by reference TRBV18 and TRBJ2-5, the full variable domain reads NAGVMQNPRHLVRRRGQEARLRCSPMKGHSHVYWYRQLPEEGLKFMVYLQKENIIDESGMPKERFSAEFPKEGPSILRIQQVVRGDSAAYFCASSPMLGETQYFGPGTRLLVL.